A selection of T cell receptor beta chains follows, all from one sample in a study of blood T cell repertoires in COVID-19. Some clones are missing from TCRdb's copy, which holds only in-frame ones; the method was immunoSEQ multiplex PCR. Of around 74,000 clones listed, around 88% are singletons. The sample was peripheral blood. The receptors shown here come from a man aged 30-40 years with acute or convalescent COVID-19. CDR3s include the opening cysteine and the closing phenylalanine or tryptophan. D genes are given only for firm matches. Expanded clones get a size class; other rows say once, few or many, or leave the size out.

cdr3_nt cdr3_aa clone_size j_call d_call v_call
TGTGCTAGTGGTTTGGTAATCCGGGGGTCCAATGAGCAGTTCTTC CASGLVIRGSNEQFF - TRBJ2-1 - TRBV12-5
TGTGCCAGCAGTTTGGGCCCAGGAGGGGATGAGCAGTTCTTC CASSLGPGGDEQFF - TRBJ2-1 - TRBV28
TGTGCCAGCAGTTTTCACGCAGGGTCGCAGCCCCAGCATTTT CASSFHAGSQPQHF - TRBJ1-5 - TRBV28
TGTGCCAGCAGCTTAGAGGCTAGCGGGAGCGAAACTTCTTACGAGCAGTACTTC CASSLEASGSETSYEQYF - TRBJ2-7 TRBD2 TRBV7-6
TGTGCCAGCAGCTCCCCCCTCTTTGCGGGATGGGGCACAGATACGCAGTATTTT CASSSPLFAGWGTDTQYF - TRBJ2-3 - TRBV7-2
TGTGCCAGCAGCCAAGCGGGACTAGCTAAAGAGACCCAGTACTTC CASSQAGLAKETQYF once TRBJ2-5 TRBD2 TRBV3-1/TRBV3-2
TGTGCCAGCAGCCATCCCGACAGGGGGGTGAACACTGAAGCTTTCTTT CASSHPDRGVNTEAFF - TRBJ1-1 TRBD1 TRBV4-2
TGTGCCAGTAGTATTCGTAGAAAAGGGGTCGATGAGCAGTTCTTC CASSIRRKGVDEQFF - TRBJ2-1 - TRBV19
TGTGCCAGCAGCTCGGGACTAGCGGGAGAGTACGAGCAGTACTTC CASSSGLAGEYEQYF - TRBJ2-7 TRBD2 TRBV7-9
TGCGCCGGAAAGGGGGACAGGGACACAGATACGCAGTATTTT CAGKGDRDTDTQYF - TRBJ2-3 TRBD1 TRBV5-1
TGTGCCAGCAGTGAGGGACAGGGGGCGGAAAAACTGTTTTTT CASSEGQGAEKLFF - TRBJ1-4 TRBD1 TRBV6-1
TGTGCCAGCAGCTGGGGACAGGGCCCTAATGAAAAACTGTTTTTT CASSWGQGPNEKLFF - TRBJ1-4 TRBD1 TRBV5-5
TGTGCCAGCAGTTTAAGCCTAGCGGGATACACCGGGGAGCTGTTTTTT CASSLSLAGYTGELFF - TRBJ2-2 TRBD2 TRBV27
TGTGCCAGCAGTCAAATGACAAGACAAGAGACCCAGTACTTC CASSQMTRQETQYF - TRBJ2-5 - TRBV2
TGTGCCAGCAGCTTAGATCGCGGCCAGCGGGCTTTCTTT CASSLDRGQRAFF few TRBJ1-1 - TRBV11-2
TGTGCCAGCAGCTTAATAAATTCACCCCTCCACTTT CASSLINSPLHF - TRBJ1-6 - TRBV7-9
TGTGCCAGCAGCCGCCCACCCGGGACAGGGGGCGACGAGCAGTACTTC CASSRPPGTGGDEQYF - TRBJ2-7 TRBD1 TRBV5-5
TGTGCCAGCAGTTTTAGTCTCAGGGAGACCCAGTACTTC CASSFSLRETQYF - TRBJ2-5 - TRBV6-5
TGTGCCAGCAGCCCTGGGACAGGGGGCGGGAGACCGTACGAGCAGTACTTC CASSPGTGGGRPYEQYF - TRBJ2-7 TRBD1 TRBV7-6
TGCGCCAGCGGAGACTACCCCCTCAGCGCCGGGGAGCTGTTTTTT CASGDYPLSAGELFF once TRBJ2-2 - TRBV5-1
TGTGCCAGCAGCACGGGACAGGGTGGAAGCTCCTATAATTCACCCCTCCACTTT CASSTGQGGSSYNSPLHF - TRBJ1-6 TRBD1 TRBV28
TGTGCCACCGCTCAGGGTTGGGGATACAATGAGCAGTTCTTC CATAQGWGYNEQFF - TRBJ2-1 - TRBV27